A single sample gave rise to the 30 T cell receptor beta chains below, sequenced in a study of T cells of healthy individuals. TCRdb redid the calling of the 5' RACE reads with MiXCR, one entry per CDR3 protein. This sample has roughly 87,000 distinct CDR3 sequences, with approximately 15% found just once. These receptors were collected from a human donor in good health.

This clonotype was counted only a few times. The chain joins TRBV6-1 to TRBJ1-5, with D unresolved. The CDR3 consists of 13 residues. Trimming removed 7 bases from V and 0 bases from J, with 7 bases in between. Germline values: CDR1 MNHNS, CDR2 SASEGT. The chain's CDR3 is CASIRSSNQPQHF. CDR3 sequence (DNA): TGTGCCAGCATCAGGAGTAGCAATCAGCCCCAGCATTTT.

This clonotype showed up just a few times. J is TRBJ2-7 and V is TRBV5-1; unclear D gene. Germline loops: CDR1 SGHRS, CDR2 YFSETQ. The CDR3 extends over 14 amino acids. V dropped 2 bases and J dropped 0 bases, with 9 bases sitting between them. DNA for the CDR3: TGCGCCAGCAGCTTTGAGCCCGCCTCCTACGAGCAGTACTTC. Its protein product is CASSFEPASYEQYF.

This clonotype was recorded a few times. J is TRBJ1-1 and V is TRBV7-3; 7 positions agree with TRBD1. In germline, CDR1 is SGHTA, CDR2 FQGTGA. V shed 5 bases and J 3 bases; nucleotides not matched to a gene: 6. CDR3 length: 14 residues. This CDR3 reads CASSNRQGDTEAFF. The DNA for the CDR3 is TGTGCCAGCAGCAATCGACAGGGTGACACTGAAGCTTTCTTT.

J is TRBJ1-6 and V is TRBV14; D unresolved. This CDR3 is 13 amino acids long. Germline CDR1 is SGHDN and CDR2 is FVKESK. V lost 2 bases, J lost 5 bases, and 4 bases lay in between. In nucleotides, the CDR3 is TGTGCCAGCAGCCAATCCCATAATTCACCCCTCCACTTT. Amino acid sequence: CASSQSHNSPLHF.

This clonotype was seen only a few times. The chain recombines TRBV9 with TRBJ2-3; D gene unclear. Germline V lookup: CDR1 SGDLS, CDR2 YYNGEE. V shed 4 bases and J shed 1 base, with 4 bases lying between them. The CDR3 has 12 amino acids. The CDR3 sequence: CASSPRTDTQYF. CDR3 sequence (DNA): TGTGCCAGCAGCCCGCGCACAGATACGCAGTATTTT.

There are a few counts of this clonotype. CDR3 coding DNA: TGCAGTGCTAGTGTTGTCGGACAGGGAAACACCGGGGAGCTGTTTTTT. It codes for CSASVVGQGNTGELFF. The gene calls are TRBV20-1 and TRBJ2-2; 8 bases match TRBD1. The CDR3 has 16 residues. V trimming: 3 bases; J trimming: 2 bases; junction bases outside the gene matches: 8. Germline CDR1 DFQATT, CDR2 SNEGSKA (reference sequence).

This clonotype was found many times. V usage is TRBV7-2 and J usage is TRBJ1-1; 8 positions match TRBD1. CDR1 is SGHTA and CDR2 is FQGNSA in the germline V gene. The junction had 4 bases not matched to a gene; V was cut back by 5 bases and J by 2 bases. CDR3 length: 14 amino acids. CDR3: CASSLGQVNTEAFF. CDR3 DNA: TGTGCCAGCAGCCTGGGACAGGTTAACACTGAAGCTTTCTTT.

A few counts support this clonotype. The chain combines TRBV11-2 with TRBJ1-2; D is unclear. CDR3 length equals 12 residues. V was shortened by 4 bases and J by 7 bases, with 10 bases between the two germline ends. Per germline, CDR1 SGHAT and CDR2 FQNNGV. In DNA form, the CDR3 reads TGTGCCAGCAGCTCCGCCGGTCCTGGCTACACCTTC. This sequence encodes CASSSAGPGYTF.

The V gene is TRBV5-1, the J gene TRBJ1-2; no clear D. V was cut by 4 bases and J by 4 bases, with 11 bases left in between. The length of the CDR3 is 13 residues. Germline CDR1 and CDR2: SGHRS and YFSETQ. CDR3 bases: TGCGCCAGCAGCGATACAGTTATCTATGGCTACACCTTC. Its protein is CASSDTVIYGYTF.

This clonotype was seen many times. The CDR3 loop reads CASSLRDSPLHF. CDR3 coding DNA: TGTGCCAGCAGCTTGAGGGATTCACCCCTCCACTTT. V usage is TRBV5-6 and J usage is TRBJ1-6; no clear D. Germline CDR1 SGHDT, CDR2 YYEEEE. Trimming took off 1 base at V and 8 bases at J, with 4 bases between the two ends. CDR3 length equals 12 residues.

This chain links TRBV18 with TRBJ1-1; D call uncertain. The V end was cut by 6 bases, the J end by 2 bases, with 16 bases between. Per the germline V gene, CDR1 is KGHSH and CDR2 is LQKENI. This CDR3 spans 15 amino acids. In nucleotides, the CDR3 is TGTGCCAGCTCCCCCCAAGCGGGATCCAACACTGAAGCTTTCTTT. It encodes CASSPQAGSNTEAFF.

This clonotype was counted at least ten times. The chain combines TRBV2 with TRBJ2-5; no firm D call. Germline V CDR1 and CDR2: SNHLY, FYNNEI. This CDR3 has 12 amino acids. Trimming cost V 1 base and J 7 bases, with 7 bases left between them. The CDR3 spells CASSEVPGTQYF. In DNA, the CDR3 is TGTGCCAGCAGTGAAGTACCGGGGACCCAGTACTTC.

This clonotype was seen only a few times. CDR3 sequence: CASSQVSLPRTEAFF. The CDR3 DNA sequence: TGCGCCAGCAGCCAAGTGTCCTTACCTCGCACTGAAGCTTTCTTT. The V call is TRBV4-3, the J call TRBJ1-1; D ambiguous. The V gene lost 1 base and the J gene lost 4 bases, with 13 bases spanning the gap. This CDR3 has 15 amino acids. CDR1 is LGHNA and CDR2 is YSLEER in the germline V gene.

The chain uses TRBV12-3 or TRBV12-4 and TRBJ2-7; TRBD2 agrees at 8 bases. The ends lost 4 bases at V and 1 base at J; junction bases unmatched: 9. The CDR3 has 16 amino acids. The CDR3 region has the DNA TGTGCCAGCAGTTCAAACCAGCGGGAGAGATCCTACGAGCAGTACTTC. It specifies CASSSNQRERSYEQYF.

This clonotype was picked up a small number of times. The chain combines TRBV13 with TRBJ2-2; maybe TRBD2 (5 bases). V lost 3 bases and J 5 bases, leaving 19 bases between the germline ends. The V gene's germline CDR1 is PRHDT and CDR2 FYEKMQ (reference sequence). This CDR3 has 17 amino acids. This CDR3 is CASSFGWSAGRTGELFF. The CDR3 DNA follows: TGTGCCAGCAGCTTTGGGTGGAGCGCGGGTAGAACCGGGGAGCTGTTTTTT. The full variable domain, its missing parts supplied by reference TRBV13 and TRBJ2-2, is AAGVIQSPRHLIKEKRETATLKCYPIPRHDTVYWYQQGPGQDPQFLISFYEKMQSDKGSIPDRFSAQQFSDYHSELNMSSLELGDSALYFCASSFGWSAGRTGELFFGEGSRLTVL.

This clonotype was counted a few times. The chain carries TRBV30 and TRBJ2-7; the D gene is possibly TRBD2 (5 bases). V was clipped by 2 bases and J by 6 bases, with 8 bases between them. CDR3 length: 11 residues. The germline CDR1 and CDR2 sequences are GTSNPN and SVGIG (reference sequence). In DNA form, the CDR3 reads TGTGCCTGGAGTAAGCGGAGCGAGCAGTACTTC. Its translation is CAWSKRSEQYF.

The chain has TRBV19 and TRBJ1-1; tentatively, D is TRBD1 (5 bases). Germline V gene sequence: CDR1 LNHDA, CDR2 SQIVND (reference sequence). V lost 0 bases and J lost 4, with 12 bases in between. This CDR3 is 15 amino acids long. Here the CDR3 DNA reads TGTGCCAGTAGTATAGAATTTCAGGGAAGCACTGAAGCTTTCTTT. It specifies CASSIEFQGSTEAFF.

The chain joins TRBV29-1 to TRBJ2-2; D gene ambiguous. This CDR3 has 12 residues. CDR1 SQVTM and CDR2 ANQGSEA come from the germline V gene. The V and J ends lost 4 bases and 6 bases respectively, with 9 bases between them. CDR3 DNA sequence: TGCAGCGTTGGTTCGCCGCCCGGGGAGCTGTTTTTT. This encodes CSVGSPPGELFF.

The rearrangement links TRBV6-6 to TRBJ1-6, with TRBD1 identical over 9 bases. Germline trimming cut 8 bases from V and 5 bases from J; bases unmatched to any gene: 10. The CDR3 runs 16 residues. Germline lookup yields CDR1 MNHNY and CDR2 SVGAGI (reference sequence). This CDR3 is CASRHGTGSNNSPLHF. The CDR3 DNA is TGTGCCAGCCGCCACGGGACAGGGAGCAATAATTCACCCCTCCACTTT.

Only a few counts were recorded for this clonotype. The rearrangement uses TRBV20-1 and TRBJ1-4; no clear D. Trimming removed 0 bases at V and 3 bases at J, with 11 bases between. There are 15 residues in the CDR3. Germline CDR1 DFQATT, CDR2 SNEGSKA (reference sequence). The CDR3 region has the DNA TGCAGTGCTAGAGATCGCGGGGAAGCTAATGAAAAACTGTTTTTT. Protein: CSARDRGEANEKLFF.

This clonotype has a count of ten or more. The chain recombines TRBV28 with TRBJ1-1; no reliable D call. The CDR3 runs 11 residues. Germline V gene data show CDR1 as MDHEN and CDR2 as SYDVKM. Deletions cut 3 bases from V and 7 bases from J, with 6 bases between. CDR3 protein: CASSFRLEAFF. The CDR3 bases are TGTGCCAGCAGTTTCCGACTTGAAGCTTTCTTT.

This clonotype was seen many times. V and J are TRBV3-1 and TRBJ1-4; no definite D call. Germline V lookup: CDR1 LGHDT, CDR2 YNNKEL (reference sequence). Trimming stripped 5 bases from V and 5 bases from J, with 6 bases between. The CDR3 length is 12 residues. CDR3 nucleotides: TGTGCCAGCAGCTGGGAGAATGAAAAACTGTTTTTT. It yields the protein CASSWENEKLFF.

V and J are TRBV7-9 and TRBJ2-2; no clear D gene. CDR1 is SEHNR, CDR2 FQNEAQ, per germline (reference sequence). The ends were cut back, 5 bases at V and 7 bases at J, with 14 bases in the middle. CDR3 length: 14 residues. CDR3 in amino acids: CASSLLSGVGELFF. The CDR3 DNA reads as TGTGCCAGCAGCCTGCTATCTGGGGTCGGGGAGCTGTTTTTT.

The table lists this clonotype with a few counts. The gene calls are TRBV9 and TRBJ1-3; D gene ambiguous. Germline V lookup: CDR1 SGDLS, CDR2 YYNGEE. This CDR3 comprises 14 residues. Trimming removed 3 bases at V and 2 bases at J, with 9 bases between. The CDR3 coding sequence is TGTGCCAGCAGCGCCCCGCCGCCTGGAAACACCATATATTTT. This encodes CASSAPPPGNTIYF.

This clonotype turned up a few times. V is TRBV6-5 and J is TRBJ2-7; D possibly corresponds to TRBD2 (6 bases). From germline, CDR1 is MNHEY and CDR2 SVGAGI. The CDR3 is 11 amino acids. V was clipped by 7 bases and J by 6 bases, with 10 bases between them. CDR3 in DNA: TGTGCCAGCAATTCCGGGGGCGAGCAGTACTTC. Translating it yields CASNSGGEQYF.

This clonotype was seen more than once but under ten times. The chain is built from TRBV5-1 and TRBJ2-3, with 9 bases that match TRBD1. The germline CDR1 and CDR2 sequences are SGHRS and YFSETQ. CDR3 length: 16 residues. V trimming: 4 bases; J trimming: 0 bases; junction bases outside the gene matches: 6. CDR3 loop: CASSPGQGWSTDTQYF. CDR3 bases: TGCGCCAGCAGCCCGGGACAGGGATGGAGCACAGATACGCAGTATTTT.

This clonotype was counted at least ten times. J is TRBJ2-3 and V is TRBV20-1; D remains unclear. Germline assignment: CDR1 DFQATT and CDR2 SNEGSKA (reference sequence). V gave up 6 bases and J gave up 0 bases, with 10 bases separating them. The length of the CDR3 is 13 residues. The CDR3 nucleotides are TGCAGTGCAGAGCCATCTAGCACAGATACGCAGTATTTT. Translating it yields CSAEPSSTDTQYF.

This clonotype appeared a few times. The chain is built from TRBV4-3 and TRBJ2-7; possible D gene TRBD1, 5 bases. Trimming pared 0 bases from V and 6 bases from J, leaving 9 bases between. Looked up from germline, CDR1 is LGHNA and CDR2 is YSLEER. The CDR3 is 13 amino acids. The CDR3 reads CASSQDRVREQYF. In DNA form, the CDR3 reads TGCGCCAGCAGCCAAGACAGGGTCCGCGAGCAGTACTTC.

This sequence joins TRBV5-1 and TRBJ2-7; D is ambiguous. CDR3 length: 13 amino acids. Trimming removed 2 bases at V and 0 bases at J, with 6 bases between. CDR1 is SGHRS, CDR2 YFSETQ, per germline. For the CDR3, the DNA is TGCGCCAGCAGCTTTGAGAGCTCCTACGAGCAGTACTTC. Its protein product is CASSFESSYEQYF.

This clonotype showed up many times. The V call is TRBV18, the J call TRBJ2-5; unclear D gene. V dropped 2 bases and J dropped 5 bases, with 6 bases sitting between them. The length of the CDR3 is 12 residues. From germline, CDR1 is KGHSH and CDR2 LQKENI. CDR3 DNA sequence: TGTGCCAGCTCACCATCTGAGGAGACCCAGTACTTC. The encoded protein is CASSPSEETQYF.